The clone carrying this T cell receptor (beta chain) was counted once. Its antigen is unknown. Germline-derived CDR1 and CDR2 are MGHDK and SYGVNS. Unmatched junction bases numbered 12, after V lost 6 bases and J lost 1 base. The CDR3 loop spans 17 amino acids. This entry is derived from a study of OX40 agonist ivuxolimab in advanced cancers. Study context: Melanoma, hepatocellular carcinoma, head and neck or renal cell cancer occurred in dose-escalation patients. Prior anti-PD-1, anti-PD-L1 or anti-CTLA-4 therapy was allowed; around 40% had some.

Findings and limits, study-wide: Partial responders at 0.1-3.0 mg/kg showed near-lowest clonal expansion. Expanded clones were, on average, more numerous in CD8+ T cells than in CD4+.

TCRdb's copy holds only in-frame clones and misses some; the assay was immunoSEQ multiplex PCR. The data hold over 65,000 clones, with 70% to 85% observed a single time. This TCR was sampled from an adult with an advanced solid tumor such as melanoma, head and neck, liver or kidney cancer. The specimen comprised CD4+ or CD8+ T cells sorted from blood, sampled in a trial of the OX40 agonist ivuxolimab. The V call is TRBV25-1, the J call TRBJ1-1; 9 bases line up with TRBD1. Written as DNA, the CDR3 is TGTGCCAGCAGCTATCGTGGGACAGGGAAAAAGAACACTGAAGCTTTCTTT. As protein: CASSYRGTGKKNTEAFF.